This T cell receptor (beta chain) derives from a study of low-dose radiotherapy and immunotherapy resistance in tumors. Study-level information: Per fraction, Cohort 1 was given 0.5 Gy every 2 weeks, for a total of 6.5 Gy. Across 26 weeks, 13 Gy in total went to Cohort 2, delivered as 1 Gy per fraction every two weeks. The regimen for patients comprised intravenous nivolumab 240 mg every two weeks plus intravenous ipilimumab 1 mg/kg every six weeks. Treatment included intravenous cyclophosphamide dosed at 200 mg/m2 every two weeks, one day before radiation and immunotherapy.

Indicated time point: before trial treatment. TRAV- and TRBV-specific primers, spanning alpha and beta chains, primed first-strand cDNA. TCRs were amplified for approximately 21 PCR cycles with a constant-region primer and V-primer adapter. A single record per CDR3 protein comes from TCRdb applying MiXCR to the reads. In the table there are around 65,000 distinct CDR3 sequences, 26% of which are singletons. This sequence originates from a male donor with rectosigmoid adenocarcinoma. Sequenced here: PBMCs, sampled before treatment.

The CDR3 reads CASSFSTGNTGELFF. The CDR3 nucleotides are TGTGCCAGCAGTTTCTCCACAGGGAACACCGGGGAGCTGTTTTTT. V gene TRBV12-3 or TRBV12-4 combines with J gene TRBJ2-2; weak D call: TRBD1 (5 bases). The V end lost 3 bases, the J end lost 1 base, and 9 bases lay between the germline ends. The CDR3 covers 15 residues.